This TCR beta chain was sequenced for a study of blood T cell repertoires in COVID-19. Within 2 weeks before study entry, exposed participants met a COVID-19 case. Germline assignment: CDR1 SGHRS and CDR2 YFSETQ. Trimming pared 0 bases from V and 5 bases from J, leaving 17 bases between. The CDR3 is 16 residues long. Here immunoSEQ multiplex PCR was the method, and the copy in TCRdb shows in-frame clones only, minus some. The table has about 150,000 clones, roughly 84% seen once. The sample taken for sequencing was PBMCs or T cells enriched from blood (not recorded which). The TCR was taken from a woman aged 50 to 60 who had been exposed to COVID-19. V gene TRBV5-1 combines with J gene TRBJ1-1; D uncertain. CDR3 protein: CASSLAMGGIGTEAFF. For the CDR3, the DNA is TGCGCCAGCAGCTTGGCCATGGGAGGGATTGGGACTGAAGCTTTCTTT.